A selection of T cell receptor beta chains follows, all from one sample in a study of T-cell reconstitution after alpha-beta-depleted transplantation in children. TCRdb processed the PCR reads anew with MiXCR; each CDR3 protein has one entry. Here the sample spans roughly 350,000 distinct CDR3 sequences, about 9.4% being singletons. Sequencing used PBMCs from the stem cell graft donor, obtained from the stem cell graft. These receptors all come from a human donor who donated a stem cell graft to a child with acute lymphoblastic leukemia. CDR3s include the opening cysteine and the closing phenylalanine or tryptophan. The D gene is left open where the match is weak. The size of a clone is reported for some rows only, either as once, few or many, or as a class for expanded clones.

size	V	D	J	length	DNA	CDR3
many	TRBV28	TRBD1	TRBJ1-5	16	TGTGCCAGCAGCCCGCATTTGCTCAGGGGGGGCTTGCCCCAGCATTTT	CASSPHLLRGGLPQHF
few	TRBV27	.	TRBJ2-7	15	TGTGCCAGCAGCTATAGGGGGGGGGAGACCTACGAGCAGTACTTC	CASSYRGGETYEQYF
.	TRBV5-1	.	TRBJ2-6	13	TGCGCCAGCAGCCCTCAGGGGGCCAACGTCCTGACTTTC	CASSPQGANVLTF
.	TRBV2	.	TRBJ1-1	12	TGTGCCAGCAGTAGGACAAGGGAGAGAGCTTTCTTT	CASSRTRERAFF
few	TRBV4-2	.	TRBJ2-7	13	TGTGCCAGCAGCCCTGACCCTGCCTACGAGCAGTACTTC	CASSPDPAYEQYF
many	TRBV19	.	TRBJ2-1	15	TGTGCCAGTAGTATAGAGGGGGCCGTAACCAATGAGCAGTTCTTC	CASSIEGAVTNEQFF
.	TRBV5-1	TRBD2	TRBJ2-5	15	TGCGCCAGCACCCCGACTAGCGGGAGTGCAGAGACCCAGTACTTC	CASTPTSGSAETQYF
.	TRBV29-1	TRBD1	TRBJ1-1	11	TGCAGCGTTGAAGGGGGACAGGAAGCTTTCTTT	CSVEGGQEAFF
few	TRBV20-1	.	TRBJ2-3	14	TGCAGTGCTAGAGACCCACGAATAGGTGATACGCAGTATTTT	CSARDPRIGDTQYF
.	TRBV20-1	.	TRBJ2-7	10	TGCAGTGCTAGAGATCAGGAGCAGTACTTC	CSARDQEQYF
many	TRBV27	TRBD2	TRBJ2-4	14	TGTGCCAGCGGATTAGCGGGGCCGGGCAACATTCAGTACTTC	CASGLAGPGNIQYF
few	TRBV11-1	TRBD2	TRBJ2-3	18	TGTGCCAGCAGTGAATCCCTCCTAGCGGGAGGGCCTACAGATACGCAGTATTTT	CASSESLLAGGPTDTQYF
many	TRBV19	.	TRBJ2-2	11	TGTGCCAGTAGCTCCACCGGGGAGCTGTTTTTT	CASSSTGELFF
few	TRBV7-6	.	TRBJ2-5	12	TGTGCCAGCAGCCCCCGCACCCGGTCCCAGTACTTC	CASSPRTRSQYF
.	TRBV10-3	TRBD1	TRBJ2-7	14	TGTGCCATCAGTGGGACAGGGACCACCTACGAGCAGTACTTC	CAISGTGTTYEQYF
.	TRBV18	.	TRBJ2-7	14	TGTGCCAGCTCACCACCTTCCAGGTCCTACGAGCAGTACTTC	CASSPPSRSYEQYF
many	TRBV7-9	TRBD1	TRBJ2-7	16	TGTGCCAGCAGCTTATCTTCTTTGGACAGGGCTTACGAGCAGTACTTC	CASSLSSLDRAYEQYF
.	TRBV29-1	.	TRBJ2-7	15	TGCAGCGTGTGCAGGGCGGACGGGGCCACAAGCGAGCAGTACTTC	CSVCRADGATSEQYF
.	TRBV24-1	.	TRBJ2-7	13	TGTGCCACCAGTGACGGGGGTGGCTACGAGCAGTACTTC	CATSDGGGYEQYF
many	TRBV12-3/TRBV12-4	TRBD1	TRBJ2-1	15	TGTGCCAGCAGCCGAGGACAGGGGGCCGTAAATGAGCAGTTCTTC	CASSRGQGAVNEQFF
.	TRBV20-1	.	TRBJ1-1	14	TGCAGTGCTAGAGATGGCAGGGGTGACACTGAAGCTTTCTTT	CSARDGRGDTEAFF
many	TRBV7-9	.	TRBJ1-4	13	TGTGCCAGCAGCGAGGGGCGGAATGAAAAACTGTTTTTT	CASSEGRNEKLFF
.	TRBV6-6	TRBD1	TRBJ2-4	13	TGTGCCAGCAGCCCAGGGGGCAAAAACATTCAGTACTTC	CASSPGGKNIQYF
many	TRBV5-1	.	TRBJ1-1	14	TGCGCCAGCACCCCTAAGGGGCTGAACACTGAAGCTTTCTTT	CASTPKGLNTEAFF
.	TRBV4-1	.	TRBJ2-3	12	TGCGCCAGCAGCCAAGACGGGGGTACGCAGTATTTT	CASSQDGGTQYF
few	TRBV11-2	.	TRBJ1-2	13	TGTGCCAGCAGCTTAGGGCCCTTGTATGGCTACACCTTC	CASSLGPLYGYTF
.	TRBV25-1	TRBD2	TRBJ2-1	19	TGTGCCAGCAGTGAACGAATAGGGACTAGCGGGAGGGTCGACAATGAGCAGTTCTTC	CASSERIGTSGRVDNEQFF
.	TRBV7-8	.	TRBJ2-5	13	TGTGCCAGCAGCTTAGAGTGGTGGGAGACCCAGTACTTC	CASSLEWWETQYF
many	TRBV20-1	.	TRBJ2-1	13	TGCAGTGCCCCTCTAGGAGGCCGCAATGAGCAGTTCTTC	CSAPLGGRNEQFF
few	TRBV7-9	.	TRBJ2-7	15	TGTGCCAGCAGTCGTACTAGCTCAGGCTCCTACGAGCAGTACTTC	CASSRTSSGSYEQYF
few	TRBV7-9	.	TRBJ1-1	17	TGTGCCAGCAGCTTAGACTACTGGGACGAGATGAACACTGAAGCTTTCTTT	CASSLDYWDEMNTEAFF
.	TRBV6-1	.	TRBJ1-3	15	TGTGCCAGCAGCTGGGAATGGGACTCTGGAAACACCATATATTTT	CASSWEWDSGNTIYF
few	TRBV29-1	.	TRBJ1-3	15	TGCAGCGTCTGGGAGGGCCCGAGCTCTGGAAACACCATATATTTT	CSVWEGPSSGNTIYF
.	TRBV6-5	TRBD2	TRBJ2-7	16	TGTGCCAGCAGTTACGAACTAGCGGGAGGGGACTACGAGCAGTACTTC	CASSYELAGGDYEQYF
.	TRBV5-6	.	TRBJ2-3	15	TGTGCCAGCAGCTTGGCGTGGGGGCCCACAGATACGCAGTATTTT	CASSLAWGPTDTQYF
.	TRBV19	TRBD1	TRBJ1-5	16	TGTGCCAGTTACGGTCGGGGACAGGGAAGCAATCAGCCCCAGCATTTT	CASYGRGQGSNQPQHF
.	TRBV12-3/TRBV12-4	TRBD1	TRBJ2-1	17	TGTGCCAGCAGTTTATCTTTTAGACAGGGTACCTACAATGAGCAGTTCTTC	CASSLSFRQGTYNEQFF
.	TRBV11-1	TRBD1	TRBJ1-1	14	TGTACCAGCAGCTTAGACAGGGGTGTCACTGAAGCTTTCTTT	CTSSLDRGVTEAFF
.	TRBV11-3	TRBD1	TRBJ2-1	16	TGTGCCAGCAGCTTAGATTCAGGGGGCTACTACAATGAGCAGTTCTTC	CASSLDSGGYYNEQFF
few	TRBV28	TRBD2	TRBJ2-3	19	TGTGCCAGCAGTGTACCGGGACTAGCGGGAGGGCCGGGCACAGATACGCAGTATTTT	CASSVPGLAGGPGTDTQYF
.	TRBV6-5	.	TRBJ1-1	13	TGTGCCAGCAGTTACGGTTGGGACACTGAAGCTTTCTTT	CASSYGWDTEAFF
.	TRBV3-1	TRBD2	TRBJ2-7	16	TGTGCCAGCAGCCAAGATAGGTGGCGCGGGGGGTTCGAGCAGTACTTC	CASSQDRWRGGFEQYF
.	TRBV4-2	TRBD2	TRBJ2-7	16	TGTGCCAGCAGCCAAGAGATGGGGAGCGGGAGGGGCGAGCAGTACTTC	CASSQEMGSGRGEQYF
few	TRBV20-1	TRBD2	TRBJ2-3	14	TGCAGTGCCGTCGGGGGAGGGAGGGGAGATACGCAGTATTTT	CSAVGGGRGDTQYF
.	TRBV5-1	.	TRBJ2-6	17	TGCGCCAGCAGCTTGGCCCCCAGGGGCTCTGGGGCCAACGTCCTGACTTTC	CASSLAPRGSGANVLTF
.	TRBV15	.	TRBJ2-2	15	TGTGCCACCAGCAGAGATTGGCAGGGCATCGGGGAGCTGTTTTTT	CATSRDWQGIGELFF
few	TRBV12-3/TRBV12-4	.	TRBJ2-7	12	TGTGCCAGCAGTCTCCAGGGCTTCGAGCAGTACTTC	CASSLQGFEQYF
many	TRBV5-1	.	TRBJ1-2	13	TGCGCCAGCAGCTTTGAAGGGTTGGATGGCTACACCTTC	CASSFEGLDGYTF
.	TRBV9	TRBD1	TRBJ2-1	15	TGTGCCAGCAGCGTACCAGGGGGCTCCTACAATGAGCAGTTCTTC	CASSVPGGSYNEQFF
.	TRBV5-1	.	TRBJ2-1	14	TGCGCCAGCAGCCCAGACGGGACTCCCAATGAGCAGTTCTTC	CASSPDGTPNEQFF
.	TRBV3-1	.	TRBJ2-1	14	TGTGCCAGCAAGTTTGCGGGGCCATACAATGAGCAGTTCTTC	CASKFAGPYNEQFF
.	TRBV6-2/TRBV6-3	TRBD1	TRBJ1-2	16	TGTGCCAGCAGTTACCGAGGATACAGGGGGAACTATGGCTACACCTTC	CASSYRGYRGNYGYTF
.	TRBV5-1	.	TRBJ2-7	15	TGCGCCAGCAGCTTGGAAGGAGGGCCGGCCTACGAGCAGTGCTTC	CASSLEGGPAYEQCF
.	TRBV19	TRBD2	TRBJ2-2	16	TGTGCCAGTAGTATAGGAAGACGGGAGGACACCGGGGAGCTGTTTTTT	CASSIGRREDTGELFF
.	TRBV28	.	TRBJ1-3	12	TGTGCCAGCAGTACCCGGACCAACACCATATATTTT	CASSTRTNTIYF
.	TRBV2	TRBD2	TRBJ2-2	13	TGTGCCAGCAGTCGGACTAGGTTGGGGGAGCTGTTTTTT	CASSRTRLGELFF
few	TRBV10-3	.	TRBJ2-7	16	TGTGCCATCAGTGAGTCTCGGAGGGAAGCGCCCTACGAGCAGTACTTC	CAISESRREAPYEQYF
.	TRBV20-1	TRBD2	TRBJ2-3	14	TGCAGTGCACCGCTAGCGGGAGGGCCGAATACGCAGTATTTT	CSAPLAGGPNTQYF
few	TRBV12-3/TRBV12-4	TRBD1	TRBJ2-7	15	TGTGCCAGCAGTCCTTGGGACAGGGGGACCTACGAGCAGTACTTC	CASSPWDRGTYEQYF
.	TRBV10-2	TRBD2	TRBJ2-7	15	TGCGCCAGCAGCCCCCTAGCGGGAGGGTTCAACGAGCAGTACTTC	CASSPLAGGFNEQYF